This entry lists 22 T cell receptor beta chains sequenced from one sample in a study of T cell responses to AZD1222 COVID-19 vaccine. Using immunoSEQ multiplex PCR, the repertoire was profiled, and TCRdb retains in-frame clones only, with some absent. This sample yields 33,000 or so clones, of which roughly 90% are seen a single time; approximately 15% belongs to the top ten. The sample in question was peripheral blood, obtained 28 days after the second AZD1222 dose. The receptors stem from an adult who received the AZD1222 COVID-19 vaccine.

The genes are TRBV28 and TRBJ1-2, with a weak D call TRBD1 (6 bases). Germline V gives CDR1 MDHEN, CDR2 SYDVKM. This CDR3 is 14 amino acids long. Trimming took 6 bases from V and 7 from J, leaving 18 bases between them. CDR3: CASRTGTTVLGYTF. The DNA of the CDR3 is TGTGCCAGCAGGACCGGGACAACGGTCCTTGGCTACACCTTC.

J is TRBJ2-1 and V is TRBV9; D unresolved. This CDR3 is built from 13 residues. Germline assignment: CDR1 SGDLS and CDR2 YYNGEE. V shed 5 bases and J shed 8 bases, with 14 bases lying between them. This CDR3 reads CASRSVAADEQFF. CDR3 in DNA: TGTGCCAGCAGATCGGTCGCGGCGGATGAGCAGTTCTTC.

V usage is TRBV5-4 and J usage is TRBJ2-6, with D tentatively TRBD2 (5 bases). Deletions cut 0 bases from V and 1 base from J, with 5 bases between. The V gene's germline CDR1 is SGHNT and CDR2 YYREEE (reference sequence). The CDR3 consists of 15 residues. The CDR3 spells CASSLGGSGANVLTF. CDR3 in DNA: TGTGCCAGCAGCTTGGGAGGGTCTGGGGCCAACGTCCTGACTTTC.

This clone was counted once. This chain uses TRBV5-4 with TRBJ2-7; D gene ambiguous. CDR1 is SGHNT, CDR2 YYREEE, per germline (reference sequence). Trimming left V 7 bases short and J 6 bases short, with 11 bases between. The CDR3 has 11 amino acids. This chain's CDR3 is CASSNGLEQYF. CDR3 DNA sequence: TGTGCCAGCTCAAATGGGCTCGAGCAGTACTTC. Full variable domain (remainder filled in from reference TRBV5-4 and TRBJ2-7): ETGVTQSPTHLIKTRGQQVTLRCSSQSGHNTVSWYQQALGQGPQFIFQYYREEENGRGNFPPRFSGLQFPNYSSELNVNALELDDSALYLCASSNGLEQYFGPGTRLTVT.

CDR3 in DNA: TGTGCCAGTAGTACCCTAACGGGGGTGAACACCATATATTTT. Encoded protein: CASSTLTGVNTIYF. This chain uses TRBV19 with TRBJ1-3, with a tentative D call TRBD1 (5 bases). Germline lookup yields CDR1 LNHDA and CDR2 SQIVND (reference sequence). CDR3 size: 14 residues. V lost 4 bases and J 7 bases, leaving 14 bases between the germline ends.

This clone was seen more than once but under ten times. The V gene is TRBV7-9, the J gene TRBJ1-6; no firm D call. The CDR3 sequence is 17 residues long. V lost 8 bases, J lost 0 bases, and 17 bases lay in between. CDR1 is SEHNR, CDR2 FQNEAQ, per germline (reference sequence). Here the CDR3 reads CASSLHFGSSYNSPLHF. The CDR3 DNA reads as TGTGCCAGCTCACTACATTTCGGAAGCTCCTATAATTCACCCCTCCACTTT.

The CDR3, as DNA: TGCGCCAGCAGCCAAGGAATAGGGGGCACTTACGAGCAGTACTTC. Protein sequence: CASSQGIGGTYEQYF. This chain links TRBV4-3 with TRBJ2-7; 7 bases match TRBD1. The V gene's germline CDR1 is LGHNA and CDR2 YSLEER. V shed 1 base, J shed 4 bases, and the junction held 7 bases outside the gene matches. The CDR3 has 15 amino acids.

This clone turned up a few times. The CDR3 reads CASSLFSAGQGFYEQYF. The CDR3 coding sequence is TGTGCCAGCTCCCTATTTTCGGCGGGACAGGGGTTTTACGAGCAGTACTTC. This sequence joins TRBV7-3 and TRBJ2-7; 10 bases map to TRBD1. Germline V gene data show CDR1 as SGHTA and CDR2 as FQGTGA. The ends lost 8 bases at V and 4 bases at J; junction bases unmatched: 17. The length of the CDR3 is 17 residues.

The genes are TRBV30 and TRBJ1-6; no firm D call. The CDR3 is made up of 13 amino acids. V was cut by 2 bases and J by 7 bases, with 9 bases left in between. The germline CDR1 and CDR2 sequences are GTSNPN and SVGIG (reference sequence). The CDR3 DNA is TGTGCCTGGAGTCCCTTTGGCAATTCACCCCTCCACTTT. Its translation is CAWSPFGNSPLHF. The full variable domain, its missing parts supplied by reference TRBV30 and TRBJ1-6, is SQTIHQWPATLVQPVGSPLSLECTVEGTSNPNLYWYRQAAGRGLQLLFYSVGIGQISSEVPQNLSASRPQDRQFILSSKKLLLSDSGFYLCAWSPFGNSPLHFGNGTRLTVT.

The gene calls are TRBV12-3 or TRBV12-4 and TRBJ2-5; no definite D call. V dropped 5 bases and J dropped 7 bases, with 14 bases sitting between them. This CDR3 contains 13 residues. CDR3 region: CASSEVVVGTQYF. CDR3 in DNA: TGTGCCAGCAGTGAGGTAGTAGTGGGGACCCAGTACTTC.

The CDR3 region is CASSLGWGNSPLHF. The CDR3 DNA follows: TGTGCCAGCAGCTTGGGGTGGGGTAATTCACCCCTCCACTTT. The V and J genes are TRBV11-2 and TRBJ1-6; D gene unclear. V was shortened by 3 bases and J by 6 bases, with 9 bases between the two germline ends. This CDR3 spans 14 amino acids. From germline, CDR1 is SGHAT and CDR2 FQNNGV.

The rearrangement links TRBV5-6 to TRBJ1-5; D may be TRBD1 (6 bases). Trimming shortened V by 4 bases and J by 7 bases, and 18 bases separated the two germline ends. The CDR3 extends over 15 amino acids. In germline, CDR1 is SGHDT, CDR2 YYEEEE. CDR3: CASSVIGGRGQPQHF. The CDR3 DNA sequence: TGTGCCAGCAGCGTAATCGGGGGGCGAGGACAGCCCCAGCATTTT.

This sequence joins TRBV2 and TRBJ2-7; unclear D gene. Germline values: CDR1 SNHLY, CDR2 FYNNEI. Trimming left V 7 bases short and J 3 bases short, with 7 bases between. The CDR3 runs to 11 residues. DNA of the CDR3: TGTGCCAGCACAGGCTTCTACGAGCAGTACTTC. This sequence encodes CASTGFYEQYF.

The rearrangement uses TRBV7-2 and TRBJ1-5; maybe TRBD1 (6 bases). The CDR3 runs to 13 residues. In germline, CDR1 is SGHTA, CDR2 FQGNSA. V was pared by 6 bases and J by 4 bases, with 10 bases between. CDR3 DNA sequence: TGTGCCAGCAGTTTACAGGGTAATCAGCCCCAGCATTTT. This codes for CASSLQGNQPQHF.

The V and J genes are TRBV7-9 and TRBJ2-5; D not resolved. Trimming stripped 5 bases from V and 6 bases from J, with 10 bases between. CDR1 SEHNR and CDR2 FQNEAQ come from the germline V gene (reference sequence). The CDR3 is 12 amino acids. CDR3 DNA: TGTGCCAGCAGCCAAGGGTTCAAGACCCAGTACTTC. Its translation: CASSQGFKTQYF.

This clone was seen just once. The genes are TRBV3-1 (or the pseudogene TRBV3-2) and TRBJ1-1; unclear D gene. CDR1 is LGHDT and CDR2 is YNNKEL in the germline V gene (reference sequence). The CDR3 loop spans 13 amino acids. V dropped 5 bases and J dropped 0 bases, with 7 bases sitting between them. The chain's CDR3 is CASSARLNTEAFF. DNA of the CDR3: TGTGCCAGCAGCGCCAGATTGAACACTGAAGCTTTCTTT.

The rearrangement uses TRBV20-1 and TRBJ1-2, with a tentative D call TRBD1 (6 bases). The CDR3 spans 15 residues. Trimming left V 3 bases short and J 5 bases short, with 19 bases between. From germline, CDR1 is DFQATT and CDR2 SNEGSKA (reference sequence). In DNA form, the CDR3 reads TGCAGTGCTAGTTTCCTACACGTAACAGGGTATGGCTACACCTTC. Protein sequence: CSASFLHVTGYGYTF.

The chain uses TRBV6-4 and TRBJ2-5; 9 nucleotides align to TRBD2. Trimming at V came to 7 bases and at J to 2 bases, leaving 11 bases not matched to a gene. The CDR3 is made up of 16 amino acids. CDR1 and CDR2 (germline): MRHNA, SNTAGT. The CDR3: CASTPRSSGEQETQYF. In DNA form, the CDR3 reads TGTGCCAGCACCCCGAGGTCTAGCGGGGAGCAAGAGACCCAGTACTTC.

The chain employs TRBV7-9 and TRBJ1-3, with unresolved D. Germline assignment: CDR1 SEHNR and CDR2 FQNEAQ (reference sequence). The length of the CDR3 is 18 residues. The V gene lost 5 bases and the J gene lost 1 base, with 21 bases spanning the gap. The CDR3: CASSPGGAMARSGNTIYF. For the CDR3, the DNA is TGTGCCAGCAGCCCCGGAGGTGCAATGGCGAGATCTGGAAACACCATATATTTT.

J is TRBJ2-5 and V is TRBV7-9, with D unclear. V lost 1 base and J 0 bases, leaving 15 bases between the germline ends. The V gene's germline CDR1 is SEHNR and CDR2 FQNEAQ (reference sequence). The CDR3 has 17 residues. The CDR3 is CASSLGKWSGHQETQYF. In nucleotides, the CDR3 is TGTGCCAGCAGCTTAGGGAAGTGGTCAGGACACCAAGAGACCCAGTACTTC.

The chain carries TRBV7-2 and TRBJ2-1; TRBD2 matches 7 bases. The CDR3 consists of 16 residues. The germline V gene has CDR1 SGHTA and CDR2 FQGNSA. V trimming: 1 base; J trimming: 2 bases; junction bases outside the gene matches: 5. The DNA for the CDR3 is TGTGCCAGCAGCTTAGGGATGGCGGGGGCCTACAATGAGCAGTTCTTC. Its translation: CASSLGMAGAYNEQFF.

In nucleotides, the CDR3 is TGTGCCAGCAGCGGACCAGGCGGAGTATTATCCTACGAGCAGTACTTC. Translating it yields CASSGPGGVLSYEQYF. This chain uses TRBV2 with TRBJ2-7; D is undetermined. Per the germline V gene, CDR1 is SNHLY and CDR2 is FYNNEI. Trimming shortened V by 6 bases and J by 1 base, and 19 bases separated the two germline ends. The CDR3 spans 16 residues.